This T cell receptor (beta chain) was obtained from a study of T cells in localized non-small cell lung cancer. General observations from the study: The study detected a median around 50 of the top 100 tumor clones in adjacent lung. Blood T cell density predicted longer survival; adjacent-lung clonality, shorter. Uninvolved adjacent lung had more T cell clonality than any other tissue, topping tumor.

Data came from immunoSEQ multiplex PCR; TCRdb stores just in-frame clones and leaves some out. The data show tens of thousands of clones, more than 80% seen once. This clone appeared a single time. Its cognate antigen is unknown. Looked up from germline, CDR1 is SGHAT and CDR2 is FQNNGV. The CDR3 has 17 residues. V was pared by 0 bases and J by 2 bases, with 8 bases of the junction left unmatched. Sequenced here: peripheral blood, sampled before any cancer treatment. The TCR originated in a male donor older than 55 with stage III squamous cell lung carcinoma. The chain carries TRBV11-2 and TRBJ2-5; TRBD2 matches 8 bases. CDR3 bases: TGTGCCAGCAGCTTAGATTTAGCGGTAGCGGGGCAAGAGACCCAGTACTTC. It specifies CASSLDLAVAGQETQYF.